The 28 T cell receptor beta chains presented below share a single source sample, sequenced in a study of cytomegalovirus exposure and HLA in healthy donors. Researchers ran the PCR with 60 Vbeta and 13 Jbeta primers. The protocol was immunoSEQ multiplex PCR, while the TCRdb copy is restricted to in-frame clones and leaves out a portion. Among about 160,000 clones listed, less than 85% were seen once. Sequenced sample: PBMCs. The origin of the receptors is a man aged 60-69 years in good health and CMV-seronegative.

The gene calls are TRBV6-1 and TRBJ2-5, with TRBD1 matching 8 bases. The germline V gene has CDR1 MNHNS and CDR2 SASEGT. V shed 6 bases, J shed 2 bases, and the junction held 2 bases outside the gene matches. The CDR3 has 13 residues. The DNA for the CDR3 is TGTGCCAGCAGAACAGGGGGACAAGAGACCCAGTACTTC. Translating it yields CASRTGGQETQYF.

This clone was counted only a few times. The chain couples TRBV12-2 to TRBJ2-1; TRBD2 is the table's D call, not checked against the DNA. TRBV12-2 is tagged as a pseudogene. CDR3 length: 18 amino acids. The CDR3 reads CASRLALASGGSYNEQFF. CDR3 nucleotides: TGTGCAAGTCGCTTAGCGCTCGCTAGCGGGGGCTCCTACAATGAGCAGTTCTTC.

The gene calls are TRBV19 and TRBJ2-5, with D tentatively TRBD2 (6 bases). V was trimmed by 5 bases and J by 1 base, leaving 17 bases between them. Germline V CDR1 and CDR2: LNHDA, SQIVND (reference sequence). The CDR3 loop spans 16 amino acids. CDR3 DNA: TGTGCCAGTAGTGTGTATTCGGGGGATGGCCAAGAGACCCAGTACTTC. This codes for CASSVYSGDGQETQYF.

The CDR3 is CASSYGINEKLFF. CDR3 nucleotide sequence: TGTGCCAGCAGCTATGGCATTAATGAAAAACTGTTTTTT. V is TRBV7-9 and J is TRBJ1-4; D gene uncertain. The V and J ends lost 4 bases and 4 bases respectively, with 7 bases between them. In germline, CDR1 is SEHNR, CDR2 FQNEAQ (reference sequence). There are 13 residues in the CDR3.

This clone was picked up a small number of times. The chain is built from TRBV2 and TRBJ2-1; 8 nucleotides align to TRBD1. Trimming removed 4 bases from V and 3 bases from J; junction bases left unmatched: 8. CDR1 and CDR2 (germline): SNHLY, FYNNEI. This CDR3 has 16 amino acids. CDR3 loop: CASSVLAGGGYNEQFF. The CDR3, as DNA: TGTGCCAGCAGTGTTTTGGCAGGGGGCGGCTACAATGAGCAGTTCTTC.

The rearrangement joins TRBV28 to TRBJ2-7; 8 bases fit TRBD1. Germline V gives CDR1 MDHEN, CDR2 SYDVKM. The trim removed 5 bases at V and 2 bases at J, leaving 14 bases unmatched. The CDR3 runs to 17 residues. The CDR3 region has the DNA TGTGCCAGCAGTGACCCTACCCTTGGACAGGGAGCCTACGAGCAGTACTTC. As protein: CASSDPTLGQGAYEQYF. Full variable domain (remainder filled in from reference TRBV28 and TRBJ2-7): DVKVTQSSRYLVKRTGEKVFLECVQDMDHENMFWYRQDPGLGLRLIYFSYDVKMKEKGDIPEGYSVSREKKERFSLILESASTNQTSMYLCASSDPTLGQGAYEQYFGPGTRLTVT.

CDR3 in amino acids: CASSQTSGGAYEQYF. The CDR3 coding sequence is TGTGCCAGCAGCCAAACTAGCGGGGGGGCCTACGAGCAGTACTTC. The chain joins TRBV9 to TRBJ2-7, with TRBD2 identical over 13 bases. With 4 bases clipped from V and 2 bases from J, the junction kept 3 bases outside the gene matches. Germline lookup yields CDR1 SGDLS and CDR2 YYNGEE. CDR3 length equals 15 residues.

This rearrangement joins TRBV13 to TRBJ2-3, with 8 positions matching TRBD2. Germline CDR1 PRHDT, CDR2 FYEKMQ (reference sequence). The V gene end was trimmed by 5 bases and the J gene end by 3 bases; junction bases not matched to a gene: 4. This CDR3 spans 14 amino acids. DNA of the CDR3: TGTGCCAGCAGCACTAGCGGAGCGACAGATACGCAGTATTTT. Protein: CASSTSGATDTQYF.

This sequence joins TRBV11-2 and TRBJ2-3, with 13 bases aligning to TRBD2. V lost 0 bases, J lost 0 bases, and 9 bases stayed unmatched. The CDR3 contains 20 residues. The germline V gene has CDR1 SGHAT and CDR2 FQNNGV. CDR3 sequence: CASSLDTSGGAYSSTDTQYF. DNA of the CDR3: TGTGCCAGCAGCTTAGATACTAGCGGGGGGGCCTACTCTAGCACAGATACGCAGTATTTT.

The chain links TRBV7-2 to TRBJ2-7; D possibly corresponds to TRBD2 (5 bases). CDR1 is SGHTA and CDR2 is FQGNSA in the germline V gene. This CDR3 spans 11 amino acids. V lost 8 bases, J lost 5 bases, and 10 bases lay in between. CDR3 loop: CASGSGNEQYF. As DNA, the CDR3 is TGTGCCAGCGGAAGCGGCAACGAGCAGTACTTC.

V gene TRBV5-8 combines with J gene TRBJ2-5; perhaps TRBD1 as D (7 bases). Trimming removed 6 bases at V and 3 bases at J, with 12 bases between. The CDR3 totals 13 residues. Germline values: CDR1 SGHTS, CDR2 YDEGEE. The CDR3 DNA reads as TGTGCCAGCAAATTCAGGGGGGAAGAGACCCAGTACTTC. Protein sequence: CASKFRGEETQYF.

The chain uses TRBV5-1 and TRBJ1-5, with 9 nucleotides matching TRBD1. The junction had 6 bases not matched to a gene; V was cut back by 0 bases and J by 11 bases. The germline V gene encodes CDR1 SGHRS and CDR2 YFSETQ. This CDR3 comprises 14 residues. The CDR3 bases are TGCGCCAGCAGCTTGGCGGGACAGGGCGAGACCCAGCATTTT. Translation gives CASSLAGQGETQHF. The full variable domain, in which reference TRBV5-1 and TRBJ1-5 provide the parts outside the CDR3, is KAGVTQTPRYLIKTRGQQVTLSCSPISGHRSVSWYQQTPGQGLQFLFEYFSETQRNKGNFPGRFSGRQFSNSRSEMNVSTLELGDSALYLCASSLAGQGETQHFGDGTRLSIL.

The gene calls are TRBV4-3 and TRBJ2-1; 11 nucleotides agree with TRBD2. The germline V gene has CDR1 LGHNA and CDR2 YSLEER. The length of the CDR3 is 16 residues. Trimming at V came to 2 bases and at J to 7 bases, leaving 7 bases not matched to a gene. CDR3 DNA: TGCGCCAGCAGCCAAACCGGGACTAGCGGACAAAATGAGCAGTTCTTC. Its protein is CASSQTGTSGQNEQFF.

This clone showed up just once. This chain uses TRBV14 with TRBJ2-2; TRBD1 aligns across 8 bases. Germline loops: CDR1 SGHDN, CDR2 FVKESK. The CDR3 runs 16 residues. The V gene end was trimmed by 2 bases and the J gene end by 1 base; junction bases not matched to a gene: 3. The CDR3 sequence is CASSQQGALNTGELFF. In DNA, the CDR3 is TGTGCCAGCAGCCAACAGGGGGCGTTGAACACCGGGGAGCTGTTTTTT.

The chain couples TRBV5-8 to TRBJ2-5; the D gene is possibly TRBD1 (6 bases). The CDR3 covers 13 residues. Trimming pared 5 bases from V and 2 bases from J, leaving 10 bases between. Germline CDR1 reads SGHTS; CDR2 reads YDEGEE. The CDR3 reads CASRGRGQETQYF. Written as DNA, the CDR3 is TGTGCCAGCAGAGGCAGGGGACAAGAGACCCAGTACTTC.

This clone was observed once. The genes are TRBV19 and TRBJ1-1; tentative D call: TRBD1 (5 bases). The V end lost 6 bases, the J end lost 4 bases, and 15 bases lay between the germline ends. The CDR3 contains 14 residues. CDR1 is LNHDA, CDR2 SQIVND, per germline (reference sequence). CDR3 sequence (DNA): TGTGCCAGTAGCGTATCCACAGGTATCACTGAAGCTTTCTTT. It encodes CASSVSTGITEAFF.

This sequence joins TRBV7-2 and TRBJ2-2, with TRBD2 matching 8 bases. Trimming at V came to 5 bases and at J to 5 bases, leaving 10 bases not matched to a gene. The CDR3 loop spans 16 amino acids. The germline CDR1 and CDR2 sequences are SGHTA and FQGNSA. The chain's CDR3 is CASSPRGGVGTGELFF. CDR3 bases: TGTGCCAGCAGCCCCCGGGGGGGGGTCGGGACCGGGGAGCTGTTTTTT.

The rearrangement links TRBV6-1 to TRBJ1-5, with 10 bases fitting TRBD1. CDR1 and CDR2 (germline): MNHNS, SASEGT. This CDR3 contains 15 residues. The V segment lost 8 bases and the J segment 2 bases; nucleotides outside the gene matches: 6. CDR3 coding DNA: TGTGCCAGCTACCTGACAGGGGGCGGCAATCAGCCCCAGCATTTT. Translated: CASYLTGGGNQPQHF.

This chain joins TRBV5-1 and TRBJ1-2; D ambiguous. Trimming took 0 bases from V and 7 from J, leaving 13 bases between them. This CDR3 comprises 14 residues. Germline lookup yields CDR1 SGHRS and CDR2 YFSETQ. The CDR3 reads CASSLEAALGGYTF. The CDR3 region has the DNA TGCGCCAGCAGCTTGGAGGCGGCTTTGGGTGGCTACACCTTC.

The rearrangement joins TRBV10-1 to TRBJ2-7; the D is unclear. The CDR3 loop spans 12 amino acids. Germline-derived CDR1 and CDR2 are WNHNN and SYGVQD (reference sequence). Trimming shortened V by 5 bases and J by 4 bases, and 9 bases separated the two germline ends. As DNA, the CDR3 is TGCGCCAGCAGTCCGAACAGTTACGAGCAGTACTTC. Amino acid sequence: CASSPNSYEQYF.

The chain uses TRBV7-9 and TRBJ2-3, with TRBD2 matching 7 bases. This CDR3 region has 15 residues. Trimming took 3 bases from V and 3 from J; bases not matched to a gene: 6. Germline-derived CDR1 and CDR2 are SEHNR and FQNEAQ (reference sequence). The CDR3 region is CASSLAGAGTDTQYF. As DNA, the CDR3 is TGTGCCAGCAGCTTGGCGGGAGCGGGGACAGATACGCAGTATTTT.

This rearrangement joins TRBV18 to TRBJ1-2; no reliable D call. The germline V gene encodes CDR1 KGHSH and CDR2 LQKENI. The CDR3 runs 13 residues. V lost 2 bases to trimming and J lost 4 bases, with 8 bases between them. The CDR3 bases are TGTGCCAGCTCACCAGAGGTTGGCTATGGCTACACCTTC. It is translated as CASSPEVGYGYTF.

The V call is TRBV10-1, the J call TRBJ1-2; no reliable D call. V lost 4 bases and J lost 6, with 12 bases in between. The CDR3 contains 13 residues. Per germline, CDR1 WNHNN and CDR2 SYGVQD (reference sequence). Here the CDR3 reads CASSATAAHGYTF. CDR3 nucleotide sequence: TGCGCCAGCAGTGCCACAGCCGCTCATGGCTACACCTTC.

This rearrangement joins TRBV11-2 to TRBJ2-1, with D unclear. In germline, CDR1 is SGHAT, CDR2 FQNNGV. V was trimmed by 1 base and J by 8 bases, leaving 6 bases between them. This CDR3 spans 12 amino acids. In DNA form, the CDR3 reads TGTGCCAGCAGCTTAGTAATCTATGAGCAGTTCTTC. It translates to CASSLVIYEQFF.

The chain employs TRBV7-2 and TRBJ1-2, with 9 bases identical to TRBD1. Germline CDR1 SGHTA, CDR2 FQGNSA. The CDR3 covers 15 residues. J was trimmed by 1 base and V by 1 base; bases with no gene match: 1. CDR3 DNA: TGTGCCAGCAGCTTAGTGGGACAGGGTAACTATGGCTACACCTTC. Protein product: CASSLVGQGNYGYTF.

The V and J genes are TRBV27 and TRBJ2-5; 10 nucleotides agree with TRBD1. V was pared by 6 bases and J by 1 base, with 2 bases of the junction left unmatched. CDR3 size: 14 residues. The germline V gene encodes CDR1 MNHEY and CDR2 SMNVEV (reference sequence). CDR3 in amino acids: CASSRDRGQETQYF. Written as DNA, the CDR3 is TGTGCCAGCAGCCGGGACAGGGGCCAAGAGACCCAGTACTTC.

CDR3 sequence: CASSLVGANEKLFF. CDR3 in DNA: TGCGCCAGCAGCTTGGTCGGGGCTAATGAAAAACTGTTTTTT. The chain employs TRBV5-1 and TRBJ1-4; no reliable D call. This CDR3 region has 14 residues. The ends were cut back, 0 bases at V and 3 bases at J, with 6 bases in the middle. The germline CDR1 and CDR2 sequences are SGHRS and YFSETQ.

This chain joins TRBV2 and TRBJ1-4, with TRBD1 matching 7 bases. This CDR3 is 15 amino acids long. The V gene's germline CDR1 is SNHLY and CDR2 FYNNEI. J lost 7 bases, V lost 3 bases, and 8 bases had no gene match. CDR3 sequence reads: CASSESLNRGEKLFF. DNA for the CDR3: TGTGCCAGCAGTGAGAGTTTGAACAGGGGTGAAAAACTGTTTTTT.